Listed here are 4 T cell receptor beta chains from one sample, sequenced in a study of blood T cell repertoires in COVID-19 (dated by TCRdb to the early 2020s). The method was the immunoSEQ multiplex PCR assay. TCRdb mirrors the immuneACCESS table, restricted to in-frame sequences. Some clones are absent from its copies; in checked studies, under half trace to an unresolved V gene, and the reason for the others is unknown. This sample is represented by 250,000 or so clones; approximately 80% of them were singletons. Under 2% of the sample lies in the top ten. Sample: PBMCs or T cells enriched from blood (not recorded which). Receptors originate from a man aged 55 to 70 who had recovered from COVID-19.

This rearrangement joins TRBV5-4 to TRBJ1-1, with a tentative D call TRBD1 (5 bases). The CDR3 consists of 14 residues. Trimming left V 1 base short and J 6 bases short, with 13 bases between. The germline V gene encodes CDR1 SGHNT and CDR2 YYREEE (reference sequence). For the CDR3, the DNA is TGTGCCAGCAGCTTGTCGGGGGAGGGCTCTGAAGCTTTCTTT. This translates into CASSLSGEGSEAFF.

The chain combines TRBV4-3 with TRBJ2-3, with a weak D call TRBD2 (5 bases). V gave up 1 base and J gave up 6 bases, with 14 bases separating them. This CDR3 region has 15 residues. Per the germline V gene, CDR1 is LGHNA and CDR2 is YSLEER. The CDR3 bases are TGCGCCAGCAGCCAAGCCCGTTGGGGAGACGATACGCAGTATTTT. Translated: CASSQARWGDDTQYF.

This chain uses TRBV2 with TRBJ1-1, with TRBD1 identical over 7 bases. Germline CDR1 SNHLY, CDR2 FYNNEI. The CDR3 is made up of 15 amino acids. Germline trimming cut 6 bases from V and 4 bases from J; bases unmatched to any gene: 11. CDR3 DNA sequence: TGTGCCAGCAGCCCCCCCGGACAGGTTGGCACTGAAGCTTTCTTT. Translation: CASSPPGQVGTEAFF.

This clone has just one count. This rearrangement joins TRBV19 to TRBJ1-3, with 9 bases lining up with TRBD1. CDR3 length: 17 residues. CDR1 LNHDA and CDR2 SQIVND come from the germline V gene (reference sequence). V shed 5 bases, J shed 3 bases, and the junction held 11 bases outside the gene matches. CDR3 nucleotides: TGTGCCAGTAGTCCGACCCAACAGGGGGCCTTTGGAAACACCATATATTTT. Protein product: CASSPTQQGAFGNTIYF.